The 24 T cell receptor beta chains below all came from one sample that was sequenced in a study of shared clonotypes between healthy human individuals. The data were produced by immunoSEQ multiplex PCR, yet TCRdb's version contains in-frame clones alone and is incomplete. The repertoire has fewer than 850,000 clones, about 96% of them found once; the top ten carry around 0.25%. CD45RO-negative CD8 cells positively selected for CCR7 made up the naive population, which excluded terminally differentiated effector memory CD45RA+ cells. Sequenced sample: naive CD8+ T cells sorted from blood. The receptor set was obtained from a man aged 30 to 45 in good health.

The chain uses TRBV27 and TRBJ2-2; D not resolved. With 6 bases removed from V and 6 bases from J, the gap between germline ends came to 14 bases. Per germline, CDR1 MNHEY and CDR2 SMNVEV (reference sequence). The length of the CDR3 is 14 residues. CDR3 in amino acids: CASSPRVVAGELFF. The CDR3, as DNA: TGTGCCAGCAGCCCCCGGGTAGTCGCCGGGGAGCTGTTTTTT.

The rearrangement uses TRBV27 and TRBJ2-1; D is undetermined. The germline CDR1 and CDR2 sequences are MNHEY and SMNVEV (reference sequence). The germline V and J ends were trimmed by 0 bases and 6 bases, with 9 bases remaining between them. This CDR3 has 14 residues. The CDR3 DNA reads TGTGCCAGCAGTTTATCAAGCAGCGCCAATGAGCAGTTCTTC. It yields the protein CASSLSSSANEQFF.

The chain couples TRBV28 to TRBJ1-1; the D gene is possibly TRBD1 (5 bases). Germline CDR1 MDHEN, CDR2 SYDVKM. This CDR3 region has 17 residues. Trimming removed 6 bases at V and 4 bases at J, with 24 bases between. CDR3 amino acids: CASSGWGTDRRGTEAFF. Written as DNA, the CDR3 is TGTGCCAGCAGCGGATGGGGGACCGACCGTCGGGGCACTGAAGCTTTCTTT.

The chain has TRBV27 and TRBJ2-3; weak D call: TRBD1 (5 bases). V lost 4 bases and J lost 3, with 11 bases in between. The length of the CDR3 is 14 residues. Germline V gene sequence: CDR1 MNHEY, CDR2 SMNVEV (reference sequence). Here the CDR3 DNA reads TGTGCCAGCAGTTCCCAGGGTGGGACAGATACGCAGTATTTT. Its translation: CASSSQGGTDTQYF.

This clone has only one observation. The V and J genes are TRBV28 and TRBJ1-4; no firm D call. Per germline, CDR1 MDHEN and CDR2 SYDVKM. The CDR3 is made up of 12 amino acids. The V and J ends lost 5 bases and 5 bases respectively, with 6 bases between them. CDR3: CASSSTNEKLFF. The DNA for the CDR3 is TGTGCCAGCAGTAGCACAAATGAAAAACTGTTTTTT.

Remarks on this clone: The same CDR3 is also encoded by other DNA sequences in this sample. The genes are TRBV18 and TRBJ1-4; D unclear. The germline V gene has CDR1 KGHSH and CDR2 LQKENI. The CDR3 extends over 14 amino acids. Trimming took off 3 bases at V and 0 bases at J, with 5 bases between the two ends. Here the CDR3 DNA reads TGTGCCAGCTCACCCGACGCAACTAATGAAAAACTGTTTTTT. Translation: CASSPDATNEKLFF.

The V call is TRBV6-1, the J call TRBJ2-7, with 9 positions matching TRBD1. The V gene's germline CDR1 is MNHNS and CDR2 SASEGT. Trimming took 8 bases from V and 2 from J; bases not matched to a gene: 7. The CDR3 is 14 residues long. The CDR3 spells CASADRGSTYEQYF. DNA of the CDR3: TGTGCCAGCGCCGACAGGGGGTCTACCTACGAGCAGTACTTC.

V usage is TRBV10-2 and J usage is TRBJ2-7, with 7 nucleotides matching TRBD1. Germline CDR1 WSHSY, CDR2 SAAADI. CDR3 length equals 17 residues. J gave up 5 bases and V 0 bases, and 13 bases lay outside the gene matches. CDR3 region: CASSESTRRQGQNEQYF. The DNA of the CDR3 is TGCGCCAGCAGTGAGTCGACTCGCCGACAGGGTCAGAACGAGCAGTACTTC.

The rearrangement links TRBV7-3 to TRBJ2-5; D perhaps matches TRBD1 (5 bases). There are 14 residues in the CDR3. Per the germline V gene, CDR1 is SGHTA and CDR2 is FQGTGA. The V end lost 2 bases, the J end lost 3 bases, and 10 bases lay between the germline ends. In DNA form, the CDR3 reads TGTGCCAGCAGCTTATCAGACAGAGAAGAGACCCAGTACTTC. Protein sequence: CASSLSDREETQYF.

The rearrangement uses TRBV21-1 and TRBJ2-5; TRBD2, the D gene given by the table, was not confirmed from the DNA. TRBV21-1 is a recognized pseudogene. The CDR3 runs to 17 residues. CDR3 nucleotide sequence: TGTGCCAGCAGCAAAGCGCTACTAGCGGGAGGACAAGAGACCCAGTACTTC. Translated: CASSKALLAGGQETQYF.

The chain joins TRBV15 to TRBJ2-2; 7 bases fit TRBD1. V gave up 4 bases and J gave up 4 bases; unmatched junction bases: 9. Looked up from germline, CDR1 is LNHNV and CDR2 is YYDKDF (reference sequence). This CDR3 comprises 16 residues. The CDR3 coding sequence is TGTGCCACCAGCACCAGACAGGGTTTGAGCACCGGGGAGCTGTTTTTT. This encodes CATSTRQGLSTGELFF.

The chain recombines TRBV6-5 with TRBJ2-7, with 9 bases aligning to TRBD2. Unmatched junction bases numbered 6, after V lost 10 bases and J lost 5 bases. This CDR3 contains 12 residues. Germline V gives CDR1 MNHEY, CDR2 SVGAGI. CDR3 region: CATTSGRNEQYF. CDR3 DNA: TGTGCCACTACAAGCGGGAGGAACGAGCAGTACTTC.

The chain joins TRBV25-1 to TRBJ2-7; a weak D match, TRBD1 (6 bases). V was shortened by 8 bases and J by 2 bases, with 16 bases between the two germline ends. This CDR3 has 14 residues. Germline V gives CDR1 MGHDK, CDR2 SYGVNS. CDR3 region: CASGSGTLPYEQYF. The CDR3 coding sequence is TGTGCCAGCGGATCCGGGACATTGCCCTACGAGCAGTACTTC.

The chain uses TRBV7-6 and TRBJ1-5; TRBD1 might be the D (5 bases). Germline lookup yields CDR1 SGHVS and CDR2 FNYEAQ. Trimming took 5 bases from V and 4 from J, leaving 18 bases between them. The CDR3 totals 16 residues. The CDR3 DNA follows: TGTGCCAGCAGCCCCTCGGGGGTGGGTGGGAATCAGCCCCAGCATTTT. Amino acids: CASSPSGVGGNQPQHF.

The chain carries TRBV5-6 and TRBJ2-7; the D gene is possibly TRBD2 (6 bases). Germline lookup yields CDR1 SGHDT and CDR2 YYEEEE. The ends were cut back, 2 bases at V and 9 bases at J, with 12 bases in the middle. CDR3 size: 12 residues. The CDR3 loop reads CASSFGDSGQYF. CDR3 coding DNA: TGTGCCAGCAGCTTTGGGGATAGCGGGCAGTACTTC.

This chain connects TRBV7-3 to TRBJ2-2, with a possible D match to TRBD1 (6 bases). With 5 bases removed from V and 6 bases from J, the gap between germline ends came to 13 bases. CDR1 is SGHTA, CDR2 FQGTGA, per germline. This CDR3 has 14 residues. In DNA, the CDR3 is TGTGCCAGCAGCGTAGCACAGGGCTCCGGGGAGCTGTTTTTT. Protein sequence: CASSVAQGSGELFF.

The chain has TRBV9 and TRBJ2-1, with TRBD2 identical over 10 bases. V lost 1 base, J lost 7 bases, and 11 bases stayed unmatched. The CDR3 runs to 17 residues. In germline, CDR1 is SGDLS, CDR2 YYNGEE. This CDR3 is CASSVSWGSGRRNEQFF. The DNA of the CDR3 is TGTGCCAGCAGCGTATCTTGGGGTAGCGGGAGGAGGAATGAGCAGTTCTTC.

The chain is built from TRBV13 and TRBJ2-5, with D possibly being TRBD1 or TRBD2 (5 bases each). CDR1 is PRHDT and CDR2 is FYEKMQ in the germline V gene (reference sequence). The CDR3 contains 20 residues. V dropped 0 bases and J dropped 2 bases, with 25 bases sitting between them. The CDR3 DNA sequence: TGTGCCAGCAGCTTAGGTTTTCAATTAGTTGAGGGGTCGAGTCAAGAGACCCAGTACTTC. It specifies CASSLGFQLVEGSSQETQYF. The full variable domain, completed using reference TRBV13 and TRBJ2-5, is AAGVIQSPRHLIKEKRETATLKCYPIPRHDTVYWYQQGPGQDPQFLISFYEKMQSDKGSIPDRFSAQQFSDYHSELNMSSLELGDSALYFCASSLGFQLVEGSSQETQYFGPGTRLLVL.

The CDR3 region has the DNA TGTGCCAGCAGTTTAGACTACCGCGCTTACAATGAGCAGTTCTTC. Encoded protein: CASSLDYRAYNEQFF. J is TRBJ2-1 and V is TRBV28; possibly TRBD2 for D (5 bases). Germline-derived CDR1 and CDR2 are MDHEN and SYDVKM. This CDR3 is 15 amino acids long. V was cut by 2 bases and J by 4 bases, with 12 bases left in between.

This clone was picked up one time. The rearrangement links TRBV11-2 to TRBJ2-1; weak D call: TRBD1 (6 bases). The CDR3 has 15 amino acids. The germline V gene encodes CDR1 SGHAT and CDR2 FQNNGV. V lost 1 base and J lost 4, with 11 bases in between. CDR3 region: CASSLVFGTYNEQFF. The CDR3 region has the DNA TGTGCCAGCAGCTTAGTATTCGGGACATACAATGAGCAGTTCTTC.

This sequence joins TRBV7-9 and TRBJ1-2; TRBD1 matches at 8 bases. Germline values: CDR1 SEHNR, CDR2 FQNEAQ (reference sequence). V was pared by 1 base and J by 8 bases, with 6 bases of the junction left unmatched. The length of the CDR3 is 14 residues. The CDR3 loop is CASSLVRTGRGYTF. The CDR3 DNA sequence: TGTGCCAGCAGCTTAGTTAGGACAGGGAGAGGCTACACCTTC.

The chain has TRBV15 and TRBJ2-1; D not resolved. Germline assignment: CDR1 LNHNV and CDR2 YYDKDF (reference sequence). This CDR3 is built from 18 residues. V was trimmed by 0 bases and J by 0 bases, leaving 15 bases between them. CDR3 residues: CATSREVPSVSSYNEQFF. As DNA, the CDR3 is TGTGCCACCAGCAGAGAGGTGCCAAGCGTCAGCTCCTACAATGAGCAGTTCTTC.

The chain carries TRBV2 and TRBJ2-7; D may match TRBD1 or TRBD2 (5 bases each). The CDR3 loop spans 16 amino acids. Germline V gene sequence: CDR1 SNHLY, CDR2 FYNNEI. Trimming shortened V by 7 bases and J by 9 bases, and 28 bases separated the two germline ends. In nucleotides, the CDR3 is TGTGCCAGCATGCCGGGATCGGACATTTTTCTACGAGGGCAGTACTTC. Translated: CASMPGSDIFLRGQYF.

The chain recombines TRBV25-1 with TRBJ2-5; unclear D gene. This CDR3 is 11 amino acids long. The V gene's germline CDR1 is MGHDK and CDR2 SYGVNS. V dropped 8 bases and J dropped 5 bases, with 9 bases sitting between them. This CDR3 is CASFGPETQYF. CDR3 bases: TGTGCCAGCTTCGGGCCGGAGACCCAGTACTTC.